The 21 T cell receptor beta chains below come from one sample, sequenced in a study of blood T cell repertoires in COVID-19. The method was immunoSEQ multiplex PCR; TCRdb's version includes in-frame clones alone and lacks a portion of them. This table has roughly 210,000 clones, less than 90% appearing once. Material: peripheral blood. These receptors originate from a man aged 65-85 years with acute or convalescent COVID-19.

The chain is built from TRBV4-2 and TRBJ1-5; weak D call: TRBD1 (6 bases). Trimming shortened V by 0 bases and J by 6 bases, and 12 bases separated the two germline ends. Germline CDR1 is LGHNA and CDR2 is YNFKEQ. This CDR3 contains 15 residues. CDR3 bases: TGTGCCAGCAGCCAAGATAGGGCAGGGGCTCAGCCCCAGCATTTT. It codes for CASSQDRAGAQPQHF.

This chain connects TRBV7-9 to TRBJ2-1; 10 bases are shared with TRBD2. Looked up from germline, CDR1 is SEHNR and CDR2 is FQNEAQ (reference sequence). CDR3 length: 16 amino acids. Losses at the gene ends were 8 bases for V and 5 bases for J; bases not matched to a gene: 12. This chain's CDR3 is CASRRLAGVRHNEQFF. CDR3 bases: TGTGCCAGCCGTCGCCTAGCGGGAGTGAGACACAATGAGCAGTTCTTC. Full variable domain (remainder filled in from reference TRBV7-9 and TRBJ2-1): DTGVSQNPRHKITKRGQNVTFRCDPISEHNRLYWYRQTLGQGPEFLTYFQNEAQLEKSRLLSDRFSAERPKGSFSTLEIQRTEQGDSAMYLCASRRLAGVRHNEQFFGPGTRLTVL.

The gene calls are TRBV7-2 and TRBJ2-2, with a possible D match to TRBD1 (6 bases). V was clipped by 1 base and J by 6 bases, with 9 bases between them. Germline V lookup: CDR1 SGHTA, CDR2 FQGNSA. The CDR3 extends over 14 amino acids. The CDR3 DNA follows: TGTGCCAGCAGCTTAGACTGGGGGCCCGGGGAGCTGTTTTTT. Its translation: CASSLDWGPGELFF.

The chain uses TRBV6-5 and TRBJ1-4, with 7 nucleotides matching TRBD1. CDR1 is MNHEY and CDR2 is SVGAGI in the germline V gene. CDR3 size: 14 residues. The trim removed 7 bases at V and 7 bases at J, leaving 9 bases unmatched. The DNA of the CDR3 is TGTGCCAGCAAAATAGGGGGCGCCGGTGAAAAACTGTTTTTT. Its translation: CASKIGGAGEKLFF.

This chain links TRBV7-2 with TRBJ1-3, with 11 bases aligning to TRBD1. In germline, CDR1 is SGHTA, CDR2 FQGNSA. The CDR3 totals 18 residues. J lost 0 bases, V lost 5 bases, and 9 bases had no gene match. CDR3 sequence (DNA): TGTGCCAGCAGCCTCCGGGACAGGGGGGCCCACTCTGGAAACACCATATATTTT. It yields the protein CASSLRDRGAHSGNTIYF.

In its sample, this clone was seen once. The chain recombines TRBV4-1 with TRBJ1-2, with TRBD1 identical over 10 bases. The CDR3 totals 16 residues. Germline trimming cut 3 bases from V and 6 bases from J; bases unmatched to any gene: 10. CDR1 is MGHRA and CDR2 is YSYEKL in the germline V gene. Here the CDR3 reads CASSHTGTGAPHGYTF. CDR3 in DNA: TGCGCCAGCAGCCATACCGGGACAGGGGCTCCTCATGGCTACACCTTC.

In nucleotides, the CDR3 is TGTGCCATCTCGAACGGGGGGAGGAAGAATGGCTACACCTTC. Translated, it gives CAISNGGRKNGYTF. The genes are TRBV10-3 and TRBJ1-2; possibly TRBD1 for D (5 bases). The CDR3 sequence is 14 residues long. V was pared by 8 bases and J by 6 bases, with 19 bases between. CDR1 and CDR2 from the germline V gene are ENHRY and SYGVKD.

This rearrangement joins TRBV6-5 to TRBJ1-2, with unresolved D. From germline, CDR1 is MNHEY and CDR2 SVGAGI. V lost 6 bases and J 2 bases, leaving 7 bases between the germline ends. The CDR3 spans 12 residues. In nucleotides, the CDR3 is TGTGCCAGCAGCCAGATGAACTATGGCTACACCTTC. It encodes CASSQMNYGYTF.

The chain carries TRBV3-1 (or the pseudogene TRBV3-2) and TRBJ1-3, with 7 nucleotides matching TRBD1. V gave up 4 bases and J gave up 4 bases; unmatched junction bases: 4. The CDR3 runs 14 residues. Germline CDR1 and CDR2: LGHDT and YNNKEL (reference sequence). CDR3 coding DNA: TGTGCCAGCAGCCCCTCACAGGGGGGAAACACCATATATTTT. Its translation: CASSPSQGGNTIYF.

This rearrangement joins TRBV11-2 to TRBJ1-2, with D uncertain. Deletions cut 2 bases from V and 8 bases from J, with 9 bases between. CDR1 and CDR2 (germline): SGHAT, FQNNGV. CDR3 size: 12 residues. The CDR3 DNA reads TGTGCCAGCAGCTTATTCGATGGCGGCTACACCTTC. Its protein product is CASSLFDGGYTF.

The chain recombines TRBV18 with TRBJ2-2; D might be TRBD2 (5 bases). Germline CDR1 is KGHSH and CDR2 is LQKENI. The CDR3 loop spans 14 amino acids. The V gene lost 5 bases and the J gene lost 4 bases, with 11 bases spanning the gap. The CDR3, as DNA: TGTGCCAGCTCATCCGTCGGGGTCACCGGGGAGCTGTTTTTT. This sequence encodes CASSSVGVTGELFF.

The genes are TRBV5-4 and TRBJ2-1; maybe TRBD1 (6 bases). The CDR3 spans 13 residues. Deletions cut 4 bases from V and 6 bases from J, with 11 bases between. In germline, CDR1 is SGHNT, CDR2 YYREEE (reference sequence). The CDR3 reads CASSPGTLNEQFF. The CDR3 DNA follows: TGTGCCAGCAGCCCCGGGACACTCAATGAGCAGTTCTTC. The entire variable domain, with the rest obtained from reference TRBV5-4 and TRBJ2-1, is as follows: ETGVTQSPTHLIKTRGQQVTLRCSSQSGHNTVSWYQQALGQGPQFIFQYYREEENGRGNFPPRFSGLQFPNYSSELNVNALELDDSALYLCASSPGTLNEQFFGPGTRLTVL.

The chain has TRBV7-8 and TRBJ1-1, with D tentatively TRBD1 (6 bases). Germline CDR1 and CDR2: SGHVS and FQNEAQ. The CDR3 consists of 17 residues. With 1 base removed from V and 3 bases from J, the gap between germline ends came to 18 bases. CDR3 residues: CASSLVYPRTADTEAFF. The CDR3 DNA reads TGTGCCAGCAGCTTAGTCTACCCCCGGACAGCGGACACTGAAGCTTTCTTT.

This chain joins TRBV6-5 and TRBJ1-5; a possible D gene is TRBD1 (5 bases). Germline values: CDR1 MNHEY, CDR2 SVGAGI. This CDR3 spans 15 amino acids. Between the trimmed V and J ends, which lost 0 bases and 0 bases, there was a span of 6 bases. As DNA, the CDR3 is TGTGCCAGCAGTTACTCAGGGGCTAGCAATCAGCCCCAGCATTTT. As protein: CASSYSGASNQPQHF.

The V call is TRBV5-6, the J call TRBJ2-5; TRBD2 matches 7 bases. CDR1 and CDR2 from the germline V gene are SGHDT and YYEEEE. J gave up 0 bases and V 0 bases, and 2 bases lay outside the gene matches. CDR3 length equals 15 residues. The CDR3: CASSLAGGYQETQYF. CDR3 nucleotide sequence: TGTGCCAGCAGCTTGGCCGGGGGGTACCAAGAGACCCAGTACTTC.

This clone came up once. The chain combines TRBV27 with TRBJ1-4; D gene ambiguous. The V gene's germline CDR1 is MNHEY and CDR2 SMNVEV (reference sequence). The CDR3 is 10 amino acids. The V gene lost 10 bases and the J gene lost 8 bases, with 8 bases spanning the gap. Here the CDR3 reads CAITGEKLFF. CDR3 DNA: TGTGCCATCACCGGGGAAAAACTGTTTTTT.

The chain uses TRBV6-2 or TRBV6-3 and TRBJ2-7; 12 bases are a match to TRBD2. CDR1 and CDR2 from the germline V gene are MNHEY and SVGEGT. CDR3 length equals 16 residues. V lost 4 bases, J lost 4 bases, and 8 bases stayed unmatched. The CDR3 sequence: CASSSRTSGVLYEQYF. CDR3 DNA sequence: TGTGCCAGCAGTTCACGGACTAGCGGGGTACTATACGAGCAGTACTTC.

This chain connects TRBV30 to TRBJ1-2; TRBD1 matches at 7 bases. The CDR3 spans 11 residues. Germline lookup yields CDR1 GTSNPN and CDR2 SVGIG (reference sequence). V lost 7 bases, J lost 6 bases, and 5 bases stayed unmatched. CDR3 nucleotides: TGTGCCTACAGGGGCGAGAATGGCTACACCTTC. As protein: CAYRGENGYTF.

This clone has at least ten counts. The gene calls are TRBV7-9 and TRBJ1-1, with D possibly being TRBD1 (6 bases). In germline, CDR1 is SEHNR, CDR2 FQNEAQ (reference sequence). This CDR3 comprises 14 residues. The germline V and J ends were trimmed by 5 bases and 2 bases, with 12 bases remaining between them. CDR3 DNA sequence: TGTGCCAGCAGCCCCAACAGGGACAACACTGAAGCTTTCTTT. It translates to CASSPNRDNTEAFF.

The V gene is TRBV14, the J gene TRBJ1-5, with 8 bases lining up with TRBD1. CDR3 size: 20 residues. Germline assignment: CDR1 SGHDN and CDR2 FVKESK. V trimming: 0 bases; J trimming: 0 bases; junction bases outside the gene matches: 13. DNA for the CDR3: TGTGCCAGCAGCCAAGATCCGAGACAGGGGCCTTGTTATAGCAATCAGCCCCAGCATTTT. Translation: CASSQDPRQGPCYSNQPQHF.

The gene calls are TRBV28 and TRBJ2-1; a possible D gene is TRBD1 (6 bases). The V end was cut by 1 base, the J end by 6 bases, with 16 bases between. CDR1 is MDHEN, CDR2 SYDVKM, per germline. This CDR3 comprises 16 residues. The CDR3 sequence: CASSLSWGWGLNEQFF. The CDR3 nucleotides read TGTGCCAGCAGTTTATCGTGGGGTTGGGGGCTCAATGAGCAGTTCTTC. Drawing the rest from reference TRBV28 and TRBJ2-1, the complete variable domain is DVKVTQSSRYLVKRTGEKVFLECVQDMDHENMFWYRQDPGLGLRLIYFSYDVKMKEKGDIPEGYSVSREKKERFSLILESASTNQTSMYLCASSLSWGWGLNEQFFGPGTRLTVL.